This TCR beta chain derives from a study of shared clonotypes between healthy human individuals. Study information: The plates for each donor numbered three CD4 naive, three CD4 memory, two CD8 naive and one CD8 memory.

The protocol was immunoSEQ multiplex PCR, while the TCRdb copy is restricted to in-frame clones and leaves out a portion. This sample has about 1 million clones, with 65% to 75% found just once. CDR1 and CDR2 from the germline V gene are SGHTA and FQGNSA. The CDR3 is made up of 14 amino acids. The V gene end was trimmed by 4 bases and the J gene end by 4 bases; junction bases not matched to a gene: 2. The study, taken as a whole, reports: Rarefaction showed that sequencing of sorted subsets was incomplete (despite large depth).

Free of recent acute infections or vaccinations, the donors were healthy HIV-negative adults. A remark on this clone: Its specificity is unknown. Different DNA sequences within this sample yield the same CDR3.

The sample was memory CD4+ T cells sorted from blood. Documented subset: CD45RA-negative fraction. This TCR was sampled from a man between 18 and 29 years old in good health. The chain uses TRBV7-2 and TRBJ2-2, with 8 bases fitting TRBD2. This CDR3 is CASSSTSGTGELFF. In DNA form, the CDR3 reads TGTGCCAGCAGCTCAACTAGCGGCACCGGGGAGCTGTTTTTT.